Listed below are T cell receptor beta chains from one sample, sequenced in a study of OX40 agonist ivuxolimab in advanced cancers. Some clones are missing from TCRdb's copy, which holds only in-frame ones; the method was immunoSEQ multiplex PCR. This sample carries about 77,000 clones, about 90% of them seen once, and the ten largest clones take more than 1.5%. Specimen: CD4+ or CD8+ T cells sorted from blood, collected in a trial of the OX40 agonist ivuxolimab. Receptor source: an adult with an advanced solid tumor such as melanoma, head and neck, liver or kidney cancer. Both conserved end residues are part of each CDR3. A D gene is named only where the DNA matches it firmly. Clone size is stated in some rows and not others, as once, few, many or a class when expanded.

v_call	d_call	clone_size	j_call	cdr3_nt	cdr3_aa
TRBV18	TRBD1	-	TRBJ2-7	TGTGCCAGCTCACCACCGAACAGGGGGGCCTCCTACGAGCAGTACTTC	CASSPPNRGASYEQYF
TRBV29-1	-	-	TRBJ2-5	TGCAGCGGTGAAGAGTTGGAGACCCAGTACTTC	CSGEELETQYF
TRBV6-6	-	-	TRBJ1-4	TGTGCCAGCAGTCCTTCCTCAGGGGAAAAACTGTTTTTT	CASSPSSGEKLFF
TRBV28	-	once	TRBJ1-3	TGTGCCAGCAGTTTAATATCGCAGCTTGGAAACACCATATATTTT	CASSLISQLGNTIYF
TRBV5-6	-	-	TRBJ1-6	TGTGCCAGCAGCTTGGGCCCCGGGGGGGGCTACTATAATTCACCCCTCCACTTT	CASSLGPGGGYYNSPLHF
TRBV7-2	TRBD2	-	TRBJ2-1	TGTGCCAGCAGCTCGGGACTAGCGGGAGGGATGGCGTTCTTC	CASSSGLAGGMAFF
TRBV5-4	TRBD1	-	TRBJ1-3	TGTGCCAGCAGCTTGGGAGGGGGCAGCTCTGGAAACACCATATATTTT	CASSLGGGSSGNTIYF
TRBV6-4	-	-	TRBJ2-3	TGTGCCAGCAGTCAAGATACGCAGTATTTT	CASSQDTQYF
TRBV2	TRBD1	-	TRBJ1-3	TGTGCCAGCGAGGGGGCGGGTGGAAACACCATATATTTT	CASEGAGGNTIYF
TRBV6-5	TRBD1	medium-sized	TRBJ2-1	TGTGCCAGCAGCCGACGGGACAGGGGGGGGAATGAGCAGTTCTTC	CASSRRDRGGNEQFF
TRBV5-6	TRBD1	once	TRBJ2-3	TGTGCCAGCAGTTCCGGGACAGGGGGCGGCACAGATACGCAGTATTTT	CASSSGTGGGTDTQYF
TRBV19	-	-	TRBJ2-1	TGTGCCAGTAGGGGGGGAAGCTCCTACAATGAGCAGTTCTTC	CASRGGSSYNEQFF
TRBV25-1	TRBD2	-	TRBJ2-2	TGTGCCAGCAGTGATATGGGGGGAGGGGCCGGGGAGCTGTTTTTT	CASSDMGGGAGELFF
TRBV4-2	-	-	TRBJ2-7	TGTGCCAGCAGCTTAGCGCGGGGCCCCTACGAGCAGTACTTC	CASSLARGPYEQYF
TRBV7-9	TRBD1	-	TRBJ2-1	TGTGCCAGCAGCACTCCGGGACAGGGGTACAATGAGCAGTTCTTC	CASSTPGQGYNEQFF
TRBV6-6	-	-	TRBJ2-7	TGTGCCAGTTATAAACGGGGGGCCGTCCCTGAGCAGTACTTC	CASYKRGAVPEQYF
TRBV7-8	TRBD1	-	TRBJ1-4	TGTGCCAGCAGCCGGACAGGGCTTGATGAAAAACTGTTTTTT	CASSRTGLDEKLFF
TRBV28	-	once	TRBJ1-2	TGTGCCAGCAGTTTATTTTGGGGAGAATGGGATGGCTACACCTTC	CASSLFWGEWDGYTF
TRBV10-3	-	-	TRBJ2-2	TGTGCCATCAGTGAGTCGGGGACCTACACCGGGGAGCTGTTTTTT	CAISESGTYTGELFF
TRBV10-3	TRBD2	-	TRBJ2-3	TGTGCCATCAGTGGGGGACTAGCGGAAAACACAGATACGCAGTATTTT	CAISGGLAENTDTQYF
TRBV6-5	-	-	TRBJ2-7	TGTGCCAGCATTGGGGGTGGCACCTACGAGCAGTACTTC	CASIGGGTYEQYF
TRBV18	-	-	TRBJ2-5	TGTGCCAGCTCACCGGACGCCGGGTGGGAGACCCAGTACTTC	CASSPDAGWETQYF
TRBV13	TRBD2	once	TRBJ2-7	TGTGCCAGCAGCTGGGGACTAGCGGAAAGCCTTTACGAGCAGTACTTC	CASSWGLAESLYEQYF
TRBV28	-	-	TRBJ1-1	TGTGCCAGCTCCTATATGGGGAACACTGAAGCTTTCTTT	CASSYMGNTEAFF
TRBV18	-	-	TRBJ2-2	TGTGCCAGCTCACCGGACGGAACTAATGGGGAGCTGTTTTTT	CASSPDGTNGELFF
TRBV28	-	-	TRBJ1-2	TGTGCCAGCAGTCCGGGGTTACAGGGCTCTGGCTACACCTTC	CASSPGLQGSGYTF
TRBV18	-	-	TRBJ2-3	TGTGCCAGCTGTCGCTCGATGAGGGATACGCAGTATTTT	CASCRSMRDTQYF
TRBV18	-	-	TRBJ2-7	TGTGCCAGCCCCTCCTTGGAGCAGTACTTC	CASPSLEQYF
TRBV19	TRBD1	-	TRBJ1-2	TGTGCCAGTAGTACCGGGACAGGGCTGACGAACTATGGCTACACCTTC	CASSTGTGLTNYGYTF
TRBV5-4	TRBD2	-	TRBJ2-5	TGTGCCAGCAGCTTCAGCGGGAGCCTTCAAGAGACCCAGTACTTC	CASSFSGSLQETQYF